Described below is a single T cell receptor beta chain sequence and its context. Its antigen remains unidentified. Base qualities are missing; no much larger clone stands one base away. The specimens were post-treatment primary, local recurrence and metastasis tumors obtained from patients with a poor prognosis. This sample was included in a study of the immune and genomic landscape of osteosarcoma (dated by TCRdb to about 2020). In terms of the full investigation: The overall cohort was composed of about 50 pediatric and adult patients with high-grade osteosarcoma, and a median age at diagnosis of 25 to 30 years (range roughly 5-90) was recorded. A few patients contributed a couple of samples from the same tumor site. TCR sequencing results were integrated with transcriptome, protein array and immunostaining data to characterize the osteosarcoma immunogenomic landscape. Poor-risk disease was overrepresented in the cohort, as 73% of patients had an unfavorable pathologic response to standard therapy and more than 55% were deceased. In the overall cohort, more than 45% of patients were male, and localized disease at diagnosis was presented by about 77% of patients. An explanation for the limited clinical activity of immune checkpoint inhibitors in osteosarcoma was sought in the study. Osteosarcoma specimens were profiled with whole genome, RNA and T-cell receptor sequencing plus immunohistochemistry and reverse phase protein arrays so that immunogenic potential could be defined. General conclusions and limits of the study: TCR productive clonality was higher in the immune-hot C3 cluster than the cold C1 cluster but still low overall. Matched blood was collected from only two patients, alongside the frozen tumor specimens. Because osteosarcoma is rare and all possible samples were collected, sample size was not determined by any statistical method. Clonality benchmarks came from external normal skin and healthy peripheral blood data rather than matched normal tissue. Productive TCR clonality was low overall, averaging about 0.091 with a maximum of about 0.3, suggesting limited T-cell clonal expansion. Five cases had a single hyperexpanded clone dominating the repertoire, and all had fewer than 100 T-cell clonotypes.

TCR beta chain CDR3 regions were immunosequenced using the ImmunoSEQ Assay (Adaptive Biotechnologies). As for the authors' bioinformatics: TCRB rearrangements, read counts, read proportions and gene usage were exported through the ImmunoSEQ Analyzer platform. T-cell clonality was calculated from productive rearrangements as 1 minus Pielou's evenness. In the clonal space homeostasis analysis, clonotypes were sorted into rare, small, medium, large or hyperexpanded (0.01 to 1 of the repertoire) bins. TCR productive clonality was compared across immune clusters C1, C2 and C3 using the Wilcoxon rank sum test. TCRdb obtained this table from immuneACCESS and retained in-frame rearrangements with V and J assigned. These tables miss some clones; where compared with another copy, unresolved V genes account for less than half of the shortfall, and the remainder is unexplained. V, J and clone size are taken as reported in that table, and D and trimming were inferred from the DNA itself. In this sample the table shows approximately 6,000 clones, 60% to 70% of which occur a single time. The ten largest clones represent 15% of the sample.

The sample taken for sequencing was osteosarcoma tumor tissue from the lung. The source of this sequence is a human donor with osteosarcoma.

The CDR3 corresponds to CASGQGTDSPLHF. The nucleotide sequence reads as follows: TGTGCCAGTGGACAGGGTACAGATTCACCCCTCCACTTT. The chain is encoded by TRBV19 joined to TRBJ1-6; a stretch of 8 junction bases matches TRBD1. Taken from the germline V gene (reference sequence), the CDR1 and CDR2 loops are LNHDA and SQIVND. After removal of 8 bases from V and 8 bases from J, the junction retains 5 bases not matched to a gene. Reading from cysteine to phenylalanine, the CDR3 counts 13 amino acids. The retained sequence is limited to the CDR3, 39 bases, with the frame set at the first base.